Presented here are 18 T cell receptor beta chains from one specimen sequenced in a study of neoadjuvant anti-PD-1 for oral cavity cancer. Method: immunoSEQ multiplex PCR; TCRdb's copy keeps in-frame clones and lacks some. Of 17,000 or so clones in the sample, 60% to 70% were seen once. The sequencing used PBMCs, collected before nivolumab (anti-PD-1) treatment. The receptors shown here come from a person between 40 and 80 years old with oral cavity squamous cell carcinoma.

The V and J genes are TRBV5-1 and TRBJ2-1, with a tentative D call TRBD2 (5 bases). Germline V gene sequence: CDR1 SGHRS, CDR2 YFSETQ. The CDR3 is made up of 15 amino acids. Trimming took 2 bases from V and 6 from J, leaving 15 bases between them. CDR3: CASSFDGIGVNEQFF. CDR3 nucleotides: TGCGCCAGCAGCTTCGACGGGATAGGTGTCAATGAGCAGTTCTTC. Combining the CDR3 with reference TRBV5-1 and TRBJ2-1 gives the whole variable domain KAGVTQTPRYLIKTRGQQVTLSCSPISGHRSVSWYQQTPGQGLQFLFEYFSETQRNKGNFPGRFSGRQFSNSRSEMNVSTLELGDSALYLCASSFDGIGVNEQFFGPGTRLTVL.

V usage is TRBV10-3 and J usage is TRBJ2-3; D gene uncertain. CDR1 is ENHRY and CDR2 is SYGVKD in the germline V gene. The CDR3 extends over 15 amino acids. The V end lost 7 bases, the J end lost 0 bases, and 14 bases lay between the germline ends. The CDR3 DNA reads as TGTGCCATCAAGGGTATGGACGGTAGCACAGATACGCAGTATTTT. Translating gives CAIKGMDGSTDTQYF.

V usage is TRBV5-6 and J usage is TRBJ2-2; D might be TRBD2 (5 bases). The germline V gene encodes CDR1 SGHDT and CDR2 YYEEEE. The CDR3 spans 17 residues. Deletions cut 1 base from V and 6 bases from J, with 19 bases between. The CDR3 spells CASSLLGSGEGAGELFF. CDR3 sequence (DNA): TGTGCCAGCAGCTTGTTAGGAAGCGGCGAGGGTGCCGGGGAGCTGTTTTTT.

This clone has only a few counts. The chain has TRBV4-1 and TRBJ1-2, with TRBD1 as a possible D gene (5 bases). This CDR3 comprises 15 residues. The germline gives CDR1 MGHRA, CDR2 YSYEKL. V gave up 0 bases and J gave up 5 bases, with 13 bases separating them. The CDR3 reads CASSQDHIGAYGYTF. In nucleotides, the CDR3 is TGCGCCAGCAGCCAAGATCACATAGGGGCTTATGGCTACACCTTC.

The chain joins TRBV28 to TRBJ1-4; TRBD1 aligns across 8 bases. This CDR3 comprises 14 residues. The V gene's germline CDR1 is MDHEN and CDR2 SYDVKM. With 6 bases clipped from V and 10 bases from J, the junction kept 10 bases outside the gene matches. The CDR3 DNA follows: TGTGCCAGCAGGGTGGGACAGGATTTTGGAAAACTGTTTTTT. As protein: CASRVGQDFGKLFF.

The chain couples TRBV20-1 to TRBJ1-1, with D uncertain. Germline-derived CDR1 and CDR2 are DFQATT and SNEGSKA (reference sequence). This CDR3 has 11 amino acids. DNA for the CDR3: TGCAGGACCCCAGCGAACACTGAAGCTTTCTTT. Its protein is CRTPANTEAFF.

The chain employs TRBV5-1 and TRBJ1-4; possibly TRBD1 for D (6 bases). The CDR3 contains 14 residues. Trimming pared 5 bases from V and 2 bases from J, leaving 10 bases between. CDR1 SGHRS and CDR2 YFSETQ come from the germline V gene. CDR3 DNA: TGCGCCAGCAGTCAGGACAGCACTAATGAAAAACTGTTTTTT. Protein sequence: CASSQDSTNEKLFF.

The CDR3 bases are TGTGCCAGCAGTGATCGACAGGGCCCCTACGAGCAGTACTTC. It specifies CASSDRQGPYEQYF. The gene calls are TRBV2 and TRBJ2-7, with 7 bases identical to TRBD1. The CDR3 loop spans 14 amino acids. V gave up 3 bases and J gave up 2 bases; unmatched junction bases: 4. Germline CDR1 SNHLY, CDR2 FYNNEI.

The table lists this clone with a few counts. This chain uses TRBV7-2 with TRBJ1-5, with 9 bases that match TRBD1. The trim removed 4 bases at V and 2 bases at J, leaving 0 bases unmatched. This CDR3 has 14 amino acids. From germline, CDR1 is SGHTA and CDR2 FQGNSA. CDR3 residues: CASSWTGGNQPQHF. CDR3 coding DNA: TGTGCCAGCAGCTGGACAGGGGGCAATCAGCCCCAGCATTTT.

The V gene is TRBV10-3, the J gene TRBJ2-3, with D hard to call. This CDR3 comprises 12 residues. Germline V CDR1 and CDR2: ENHRY, SYGVKD. V was cut by 2 bases and J by 1 base, with 1 base left in between. CDR3 nucleotides: TGTGCCATCAGTGAGGGCACAGATACGCAGTATTTT. Translation: CAISEGTDTQYF.

CDR3 in amino acids: CAWRGGRDTGELFF. The CDR3 DNA reads TGTGCCTGGAGAGGAGGGAGAGACACCGGGGAGCTGTTTTTT. The chain carries TRBV30 and TRBJ2-2; perhaps TRBD2 as D (6 bases). V shed 3 bases and J shed 3 bases, with 11 bases lying between them. Germline loops: CDR1 GTSNPN, CDR2 SVGIG (reference sequence). The CDR3 covers 14 residues.

The V and J genes are TRBV7-2 and TRBJ1-5; no firm D call. This CDR3 is built from 13 residues. The germline V gene encodes CDR1 SGHTA and CDR2 FQGNSA. With 2 bases removed from V and 7 bases from J, the gap between germline ends came to 9 bases. The CDR3 DNA reads as TGTGCCAGCAGCTTATTTGTAGGCCAGCCCCAGCATTTT. Amino acids: CASSLFVGQPQHF.

The chain employs TRBV5-1 and TRBJ1-1; D call uncertain. This CDR3 has 16 residues. CDR1 and CDR2 (germline): SGHRS, YFSETQ. Trimming took off 0 bases at V and 2 bases at J, with 14 bases between the two ends. The CDR3 DNA reads TGCGCCAGCAGCTTGGACGGAACGAGGCTAAACACTGAAGCTTTCTTT. This codes for CASSLDGTRLNTEAFF. Drawing the rest from reference TRBV5-1 and TRBJ1-1, the complete variable domain is KAGVTQTPRYLIKTRGQQVTLSCSPISGHRSVSWYQQTPGQGLQFLFEYFSETQRNKGNFPGRFSGRQFSNSRSEMNVSTLELGDSALYLCASSLDGTRLNTEAFFGQGTRLTVV.

The chain links TRBV11-2 to TRBJ1-4; 7 bases fit TRBD1. The CDR3 length is 15 residues. Germline V gene sequence: CDR1 SGHAT, CDR2 FQNNGV. With V trimmed by 1 base and J by 2 bases, 1 base remained unmatched. The CDR3 DNA is TGTGCCAGCAGCTTAGCGGGACAGACTAATGAAAAACTGTTTTTT. Protein sequence: CASSLAGQTNEKLFF.

The gene calls are TRBV5-1 and TRBJ2-3; D ambiguous. This CDR3 is 12 amino acids long. Per germline, CDR1 SGHRS and CDR2 YFSETQ. The V end was cut by 2 bases, the J end by 4 bases, with 5 bases between. CDR3 in amino acids: CASSLTPDTQYF. The CDR3 DNA reads as TGCGCCAGCAGCTTAACCCCAGATACGCAGTATTTT.

The chain joins TRBV30 to TRBJ1-3, with TRBD1 matching 8 bases. Looked up from germline, CDR1 is GTSNPN and CDR2 is SVGIG (reference sequence). The CDR3 has 13 amino acids. V was pared by 8 bases and J by 4 bases, with 7 bases of the junction left unmatched. The CDR3 reads CAGTNRGGNTIYF. Written as DNA, the CDR3 is TGTGCCGGGACCAACAGGGGGGGAAACACCATATATTTT.

The chain recombines TRBV20-1 with TRBJ2-3; D call uncertain. CDR1 and CDR2 from the germline V gene are DFQATT and SNEGSKA (reference sequence). V shed 0 bases and J shed 6 bases, with 4 bases lying between them. The CDR3 loop spans 11 amino acids. CDR3 in DNA: TGCAGTGCTAGAGACCTCGATACGCAGTATTTT. This encodes CSARDLDTQYF.

The CDR3 DNA follows: TGTGCCAGCAGCGACCGGGACTATTCCTACGAGCAGTACTTC. Amino acids: CASSDRDYSYEQYF. V gene TRBV7-9 combines with J gene TRBJ2-7; 7 bases are shared with TRBD2. CDR3 size: 14 residues. With V trimmed by 5 bases and J by 1 base, 5 bases remained unmatched. In germline, CDR1 is SEHNR, CDR2 FQNEAQ (reference sequence).